The present entry profiles one TCR beta chain with its context. This specimen comes from a study of blood T cell repertoires in COVID-19. Study as a whole: Specimens from acute and convalescent COVID-19 originated in the United States, Italy and Spain. T cells, B-cell-depleted T cells, or PBMCs provided the cDNA or gDNA that served as material.

CDR1 and CDR2 from the germline V gene are KGHDR and SFDVKD. With V trimmed by 3 bases and J by 13 bases, 7 bases remained unmatched. The CDR3 length is 12 residues. Methods used by the authors: Reference gene primer amplification yielded estimated nucleated cell counts. Here immunoSEQ multiplex PCR was the method, and the copy in TCRdb shows in-frame clones only, minus some. That table gives V, J and clone size, and the DNA gave D and trimming. Of around 280,000 clones in the sample, 70% to 90% were seen once. V usage is TRBV24-1 and J usage is TRBJ1-2, with 7 positions matching TRBD1. Specimen: peripheral blood. The receptor was derived from a woman aged 25 to 39 who had recovered from COVID-19. The chain's CDR3 is CATSDAPGQTTF. The DNA for the CDR3 is TGTGCCACCAGTGATGCCCCGGGACAGACCACCTTC.